This T cell receptor beta chain was found in a study of blood T cell repertoires in COVID-19 (dated by TCRdb to between 2020 and 2021). A note on the overall study: Samples covering the acute and convalescent phases of COVID-19 were provided by collaborators in the United States, Italy and Spain. The prospective study material was composed of cDNA or gDNA derived from T cells, B-cell-depleted T cells, or PBMCs. Sample metadata almost always included a de-identified subject ID, COVID-19 status, age in years and sex. Where HLA class I and class II types were available, the types were taken from metadata supplied by the sample provider, not from assay-based typing. The repertoires were released in a freely available public database intended as a resource for research on the immune response to SARS-CoV-2. Deeply sampled blood TCRbeta repertoires from subjects exposed to, actively infected with, or recovered from COVID-19 were included in the dataset. Samples were obtained from the ongoing ImmuneRACE study (first 160 participants) and from over 1,000 subjects provided by 6 global collaborators.

TCRbeta CDR3 regions were amplified from genomic DNA using the immunoSEQ Assay, a bias-controlled multiplex PCR. The authors' analysis ran thus. Nucleated cell counts per sample were estimated from amplification of reference gene primers within the assay. To quantify the absolute abundance of each unique TCRbeta CDR3 rearrangement, sequence reads were collapsed and filtered. For each sample, productive Simpson clonality was calculated as the square root of Simpson's diversity index over productive rearrangements. The table comes from immuneACCESS by way of TCRdb, which keeps in-frame sequences with V and J called. Part of the clones is missing from these tables; in studies checked, under half for an unresolved V gene and the rest for unknown reasons. Clone size and V and J calls were adopted from that table, with D and trimming inferred from the DNA. For this sample there are roughly 250,000 clones; approximately 82% appear just once. Under 2% of the sample is taken by the ten largest.

The V and J ends are trimmed by 3 bases and 5 bases, leaving 13 bases between them. CDR1 and CDR2 (KGHSH, LQKENI) derive from the germline V gene. Spanning cysteine to phenylalanine, the CDR3 consists of 15 amino acids. CDR3 DNA is the only sequence kept; it has 45 bases, read in frame from the first base. Each collaborating institution followed its own protocols to collect whole blood in K2EDTA tubes. Collaborator samples were shipped for TCRbeta analysis as frozen whole blood, isolated PBMCs, or DNA extracted from either sample type. On this clone: Its antigen remains undetermined. One base away there is no much larger clone; base qualities are not given.

Results and caveats for the whole study, not just this receptor: The amount of clinical and demographic metadata varied by source and participant and was provided uncurated.

Recombination linked TRBV18 to TRBJ1-4; the D segment cannot be called with confidence. The sequencing input was peripheral blood. This TCR derives from a woman older than 75 with acute or convalescent COVID-19. The sequence in DNA is TGTGCCAGCTCACCGTACGGTCCCCCGAATGAAAAACTGTTTTTT. It specifies CASSPYGPPNEKLFF.